Shown below are 13 T cell receptor beta chains from a single sample sequenced in a study of T cells in localized non-small cell lung cancer. Sequenced by immunoSEQ multiplex PCR; TCRdb stores in-frame clones only, minus some. Seen here are approximately 4,500 clones, less than 40% observed once, and the top ten hold 8.2%. The sample in question was lung tumor tissue, obtained before any cancer treatment. These receptors were collected from a male donor aged 60 or over with stage I lung adenocarcinoma.

The V and J genes are TRBV29-1 and TRBJ2-2; D is possibly TRBD1 (6 bases). The V and J ends lost 7 bases and 2 bases respectively, with 11 bases between them. This CDR3 region has 13 residues. Germline CDR1 reads SQVTM; CDR2 reads ANQGSEA. In nucleotides, the CDR3 is TGCAGCGCCGGACAGCAAAACACCGGGGAGCTGTTTTTT. Amino acids: CSAGQQNTGELFF.

Sample share makes this clone large. The gene calls are TRBV19 and TRBJ1-6; D uncertain. V lost 7 bases, J lost 2 bases, and 6 bases lay in between. The CDR3 length is 13 residues. Germline V lookup: CDR1 LNHDA, CDR2 SQIVND (reference sequence). In DNA form, the CDR3 reads TGTGCCAGTACTCCGGCCTATAATTCACCCCTCCACTTT. It codes for CASTPAYNSPLHF.

J is TRBJ2-3 and V is TRBV10-2; unclear D gene. Germline loops: CDR1 WSHSY, CDR2 SAAADI. V lost 9 bases and J 0 bases, leaving 10 bases between the germline ends. This CDR3 has 13 residues. The CDR3 bases are TGCGCCAGTCGAACGGAGAGCACAGATACGCAGTATTTT. Encoded protein: CASRTESTDTQYF.

This chain connects TRBV11-1 to TRBJ2-1, with TRBD2 matching over 10 bases. J gave up 9 bases and V 3 bases, and 8 bases lay outside the gene matches. The germline V gene has CDR1 SGHAT and CDR2 FQDESV (reference sequence). CDR3 length: 15 residues. Here the CDR3 reads CASSLRAGGPGEQFF. The CDR3 DNA follows: TGTGCCAGCAGCTTGCGAGCGGGGGGGCCTGGTGAGCAGTTCTTC.

The chain combines TRBV18 with TRBJ2-3, with 8 bases matching TRBD2. The ends lost 3 bases at V and 6 bases at J; junction bases unmatched: 14. The CDR3 runs to 17 residues. Germline V gene data show CDR1 as KGHSH and CDR2 as LQKENI. The CDR3 DNA sequence: TGTGCCAGCTCACCCATCGGCTCGGGGGGGCTTGCGGATACGCAGTATTTT. It yields the protein CASSPIGSGGLADTQYF. The variable domain in full, with the rest retrieved from reference TRBV18 and TRBJ2-3, is NAGVMQNPRHLVRRRGQEARLRCSPMKGHSHVYWYRQLPEEGLKFMVYLQKENIIDESGMPKERFSAEFPKEGPSILRIQQVVRGDSAAYFCASSPIGSGGLADTQYFGPGTRLTVL.

This clone was observed a few times. The chain couples TRBV12-5 to TRBJ2-7, with a weak D call TRBD2 (6 bases). The V gene's germline CDR1 is LGHNT and CDR2 FRNRAP. This CDR3 contains 15 residues. V shed 0 bases and J shed 3 bases, with 12 bases lying between them. The CDR3 DNA reads TGTGCTAGTGGTTTGGTACTTGGGGGAGGCTACGAGCAGTACTTC. It translates to CASGLVLGGGYEQYF.

V and J are TRBV11-3 and TRBJ2-7, with TRBD1 matching over 8 bases. The germline V gene encodes CDR1 SGHNT and CDR2 YENEEA. Trimming cost V 4 bases and J 2 bases; bases outside gene matches: 10. CDR3 length: 16 amino acids. The DNA for the CDR3 is TGTGCCAGCAGCTCACTTTCGGGACAGGAGGCCTACGAGCAGTACTTC. It is translated as CASSSLSGQEAYEQYF.

This clone came up a few times. The rearrangement uses TRBV6-7 and TRBJ1-1; D is undetermined. TRBV6-7 is an open reading frame, and its role is uncertain. The V gene lost 5 bases and the J gene lost 9 bases, with 10 bases spanning the gap. The CDR3 spans 11 residues. This CDR3 reads CASSEHQQAFF. In DNA, the CDR3 is TGTGCCAGCAGTGAACATCAACAAGCTTTCTTT.

This rearrangement joins TRBV27 to TRBJ1-1; 10 bases align to TRBD1. CDR1 and CDR2 (germline): MNHEY, SMNVEV (reference sequence). V lost 6 bases to trimming and J lost 10 bases; unmatched junction nucleotides: 11. This CDR3 contains 14 residues. CDR3 nucleotides: TGTGCCAGCAGCCCTACACCGGGACAGGGGACAGCTTTCTTT. Translating it yields CASSPTPGQGTAFF.

The gene calls are TRBV6-8 and TRBJ1-3; 7 bases map to TRBD1. The J segment lost 0 bases and the V segment lost 5 bases, leaving 10 bases of the junction unmatched. Germline lookup yields CDR1 MNHGY and CDR2 SAAAGT. CDR3 size: 17 residues. CDR3: CASSRSGQLSSGNTIYF. Here the CDR3 DNA reads TGTGCCAGCAGTCGATCGGGACAGTTAAGCTCTGGAAACACCATATATTTT.

Comment on this clone: The same CDR3 arises from other DNA sequences in this sample as well. The chain combines TRBV11-3 with TRBJ2-7; D tentatively fits TRBD1 or TRBD2 (6 bases each). This CDR3 is 14 amino acids long. V lost 3 bases to trimming and J lost 1 base, with 10 bases between them. Germline V lookup: CDR1 SGHNT, CDR2 YENEEA. The chain's CDR3 is CASSLGGQSYEQYF. CDR3 DNA: TGTGCCAGCAGCTTGGGGGGACAATCCTACGAGCAGTACTTC.

The rearrangement uses TRBV19 and TRBJ2-3; TRBD1 matches at 8 bases. This CDR3 contains 16 residues. With V trimmed by 7 bases and J by 2 bases, 11 bases remained unmatched. The V gene's germline CDR1 is LNHDA and CDR2 SQIVND (reference sequence). CDR3 sequence (DNA): TGTGCCAGTAAAGACAGGGGTTTTACATCCACAGATACGCAGTATTTT. Translation gives CASKDRGFTSTDTQYF.

This clone is deemed medium-sized. The chain couples TRBV6-8 to TRBJ1-1, with a tentative D call TRBD1 (6 bases). This CDR3 is 13 amino acids long. Germline V lookup: CDR1 MNHGY, CDR2 SAAAGT. Trimming took off 5 bases at V and 11 bases at J, with 18 bases between the two ends. CDR3 sequence: CASSVSLQGGAFF. The DNA of the CDR3 is TGTGCCAGCAGTGTCTCTTTACAGGGTGGGGCTTTCTTT.